Shown below are 31 T cell receptor beta chains from a single sample sequenced in a study of T cell responses to AZD1222 COVID-19 vaccine. Measured with immunoSEQ multiplex PCR; TCRdb has only the in-frame clones, and not every one. The sample carries roughly 55,000 clones, 70% to 90% recorded once. The sample here was peripheral blood, taken on day 0 of AZD1222 vaccination. The source of these receptors is an adult in good health.

The genes are TRBV19 and TRBJ1-2; 9 bases line up with TRBD1. After removal of 4 bases from V and 2 bases from J, the junction contained 8 bases not matched to a gene. Looked up from germline, CDR1 is LNHDA and CDR2 is SQIVND (reference sequence). CDR3 length equals 16 residues. CDR3 sequence (DNA): TGTGCCAGTAGTACCCGTCCCGGGACAGGGAACTATGGCTACACCTTC. Amino acids: CASSTRPGTGNYGYTF. Complete variable domain (other parts from reference TRBV19 and TRBJ1-2): DGGITQSPKYLFRKEGQNVTLSCEQNLNHDAMYWYRQDPGQGLRLIYYSQIVNDFQKGDIAEGYSVSREKKESFPLTVTSAQKNPTAFYLCASSTRPGTGNYGYTFGSGTRLTVV.

The chain is built from TRBV6-2 or TRBV6-3 and TRBJ2-1, with 10 bases identical to TRBD1. Germline V lookup: CDR1 MNHEY, CDR2 SVGEGT. The CDR3 contains 16 residues. The junction had 10 bases not matched to a gene; V was cut back by 3 bases and J by 8 bases. DNA of the CDR3: TGTGCCAGCAGTTATTGGGGACAGGGGTCACGGTATGAGCAGTTCTTC. This gives the protein CASSYWGQGSRYEQFF.

This CDR3 is CASRGSNLNTEAFF. The CDR3 DNA sequence: TGTGCCAGCAGGGGGTCGAACTTGAACACTGAAGCTTTCTTT. This rearrangement joins TRBV6-5 to TRBJ1-1; the D is unclear. The CDR3 has 14 residues. V lost 6 bases and J lost 0, with 11 bases in between. Germline CDR1 MNHEY, CDR2 SVGAGI.

The chain carries TRBV7-9 and TRBJ1-1; D is ambiguous. V lost 1 base and J 4 bases, leaving 7 bases between the germline ends. Germline CDR1 and CDR2: SEHNR and FQNEAQ (reference sequence). The CDR3 spans 13 residues. The CDR3 loop is CASSLEFSTEAFF. The CDR3 nucleotides read TGTGCCAGCAGCTTAGAGTTTAGCACTGAAGCTTTCTTT.

The gene calls are TRBV18 and TRBJ1-6, with 11 bases lining up with TRBD1. This CDR3 has 15 residues. Per the germline V gene, CDR1 is KGHSH and CDR2 is LQKENI. V was pared by 3 bases and J by 8 bases, with 3 bases of the junction left unmatched. CDR3 amino acids: CASSPGQGADSPLHF. DNA of the CDR3: TGTGCCAGCTCACCTGGACAGGGGGCCGATTCACCCCTCCACTTT.

The chain employs TRBV28 and TRBJ1-5; D unresolved. The ends were cut back, 5 bases at V and 0 bases at J, with 5 bases in the middle. Germline lookup yields CDR1 MDHEN and CDR2 SYDVKM. The CDR3 has 13 residues. The CDR3 reads CASSGDSNQPQHF. The CDR3 DNA reads as TGTGCCAGCAGTGGTGATAGCAATCAGCCCCAGCATTTT.

The chain links TRBV4-2 to TRBJ1-2, with TRBD1 as a possible D gene (5 bases). The V end was cut by 0 bases, the J end by 4 bases, with 9 bases between. The germline V gene has CDR1 LGHNA and CDR2 YNFKEQ. This CDR3 is built from 14 residues. Written as DNA, the CDR3 is TGTGCCAGCAGCCAAGAGGGGGTGACCTATGGCTACACCTTC. Its protein is CASSQEGVTYGYTF.

The rearrangement links TRBV4-1 to TRBJ1-5, with TRBD1 as a possible D gene (5 bases). The CDR3 sequence is 16 residues long. The ends were cut back, 0 bases at V and 1 base at J, with 10 bases in the middle. CDR1 is MGHRA and CDR2 is YSYEKL in the germline V gene. The CDR3 DNA reads as TGCGCCAGCAGCCAAGATGGGACGCCGAGCAATCAGCCCCAGCATTTT. Translated, it gives CASSQDGTPSNQPQHF.

V gene TRBV6-1 combines with J gene TRBJ1-3, with D unclear. The CDR3 length is 14 residues. The germline gives CDR1 MNHNS, CDR2 SASEGT. Trimming cost V 0 bases and J 8 bases, with 11 bases left between them. CDR3 in amino acids: CASSEASRADTIYF. The CDR3 nucleotides read TGTGCCAGCAGTGAAGCGTCGAGGGCAGACACCATATATTTT.

This rearrangement joins TRBV6-6 to TRBJ1-3; D remains ambiguous. The germline gives CDR1 MNHNY, CDR2 SVGAGI (reference sequence). The CDR3 consists of 14 residues. V dropped 6 bases and J dropped 4 bases, with 13 bases sitting between them. In DNA form, the CDR3 reads TGTGCCAGCAGCCCCCCTGGTTCAGGAAACACCATATATTTT. As protein: CASSPPGSGNTIYF.

The chain uses TRBV6-5 and TRBJ1-2, with D perhaps matching TRBD1 (6 bases). Deletions cut 2 bases from V and 1 base from J, with 11 bases between. Germline CDR1 MNHEY, CDR2 SVGAGI. The CDR3 runs to 15 residues. CDR3 DNA: TGTGCCAGCAGTTACCTGGGGGCGAATAACTATGGCTACACCTTC. This sequence encodes CASSYLGANNYGYTF.

The CDR3 DNA sequence: TGTGCCAGCAGCCTTCTCGGGGCCCAGGACATTCAGTACTTC. Its protein is CASSLLGAQDIQYF. The chain combines TRBV6-2 or TRBV6-3 with TRBJ2-4; D tentatively reads TRBD1 or TRBD2 (5 bases each). The CDR3 has 14 amino acids. Germline V CDR1 and CDR2: MNHEY, SVGEGT. The V end was cut by 6 bases, the J end by 8 bases, with 17 bases between.

The V and J genes are TRBV7-9 and TRBJ2-3; perhaps D is TRBD1 or TRBD2 (6 bases each). Germline CDR1 is SEHNR and CDR2 is FQNEAQ (reference sequence). The CDR3 sequence is 16 residues long. Trimming left V 1 base short and J 7 bases short, with 18 bases between. DNA of the CDR3: TGTGCCAGCAGCTTAGAGGCCGGGGGCCCCACGTATACGCAGTATTTT. Its translation: CASSLEAGGPTYTQYF.

V is TRBV21-1 and J is TRBJ2-2; the D call of TRBD2 is as the table states it, not checked on the DNA. TRBV21-1 is designated a pseudogene. This CDR3 has 13 residues. Here the CDR3 DNA reads TGTGCCAGCAGCTTCCGGGGTACCGGGGAGCTGTTTTTT. Its protein product is CASSFRGTGELFF.

This chain's CDR3 is CASNPWNTGELFF. CDR3 bases: TGTGCCAGCAACCCCTGGAACACCGGGGAGCTGTTTTTT. The chain employs TRBV12-3 or TRBV12-4 and TRBJ2-2, with D unclear. This CDR3 contains 13 residues. V dropped 7 bases and J dropped 1 base, with 7 bases sitting between them.

This chain joins TRBV5-1 and TRBJ2-5, with D perhaps TRBD2 (7 bases). Germline CDR1 is SGHRS and CDR2 is YFSETQ. This CDR3 contains 15 residues. Trimming removed 4 bases from V and 2 bases from J, with 15 bases in between. This CDR3 reads CASSLIEGGQETQYF. In DNA form, the CDR3 reads TGCGCCAGCAGCCTCATCGAGGGGGGGCAAGAGACCCAGTACTTC.

This clone was recorded once. J is TRBJ1-3 and V is TRBV11-3; 7 bases are shared with TRBD1. Germline CDR1 SGHNT, CDR2 YENEEA. With V trimmed by 5 bases and J by 0 bases, 7 bases remained unmatched. This CDR3 has 16 amino acids. For the CDR3, the DNA is TGTGCCAGCAGCCCCGGCCGGGACAGCTCTGGAAACACCATATATTTT. It specifies CASSPGRDSSGNTIYF.

This clone was seen just once. The rearrangement joins TRBV28 to TRBJ1-4; D unclear. The CDR3 loop spans 15 amino acids. The V gene lost 2 bases and the J gene lost 4 bases, with 11 bases spanning the gap. Looked up from germline, CDR1 is MDHEN and CDR2 is SYDVKM. This CDR3 is CASSLNRGYNEKLFF. The DNA for the CDR3 is TGTGCCAGCAGTTTAAACCGGGGTTATAATGAAAAACTGTTTTTT.

This chain joins TRBV5-1 and TRBJ2-7, with D possibly being TRBD2 (5 bases). This CDR3 comprises 15 residues. In germline, CDR1 is SGHRS, CDR2 YFSETQ. Trimming pared 3 bases from V and 5 bases from J, leaving 18 bases between. The CDR3 DNA reads as TGCGCCAGCAGCTCCGGTGGAGGAACTTACGACGAGCAGTACTTC. It codes for CASSSGGGTYDEQYF.

The CDR3 sequence: CASSYAWATNSPLHF. CDR3 nucleotide sequence: TGTGCCAGCAGTTACGCGTGGGCAACTAATTCACCCCTCCACTTT. The chain joins TRBV5-4 to TRBJ1-6; D unclear. The germline gives CDR1 SGHNT, CDR2 YYREEE (reference sequence). The CDR3 is 15 residues long. Trimming left V 5 bases short and J 6 bases short, with 15 bases between.

To note about this clone: The junction and the germline gene differ at one end; a read error may be behind it. The chain recombines TRBV7-8 with TRBJ1-2, with TRBD1 matching 9 bases. CDR3 length: 14 amino acids. Germline lookup yields CDR1 SGHVS and CDR2 FQNEAQ. CDR3 DNA: TGTGCCAGTAGCTCGGACAGGGGCAACTATGGCTACACCTTC. It yields the protein CASSSDRGNYGYTF.

The V and J genes are TRBV21-1 and TRBJ2-7; TRBD2 is taken as the D call from the table, unchecked against the DNA. TRBV21-1 is noted as a pseudogene. The CDR3 has 14 residues. The CDR3 sequence: CASSSSGGRYEQYF. DNA of the CDR3: TGTGCCAGCAGCTCCTCGGGGGGTAGGTACGAGCAGTACTTC.

The chain couples TRBV5-5 to TRBJ2-3, with TRBD2 identical over 8 bases. The V gene's germline CDR1 is SGHKS and CDR2 YYEKEE (reference sequence). The length of the CDR3 is 20 residues. Losses at the gene ends were 0 bases for V and 1 base for J; bases not matched to a gene: 16. This CDR3 reads CASSLVTSATTRWRTDTQYF. CDR3 in DNA: TGTGCCAGCAGCTTGGTGACTAGCGCGACTACCCGTTGGCGCACAGATACGCAGTATTTT.

J is TRBJ1-1 and V is TRBV18, with D possibly TRBD1 on 6 matching bases. This CDR3 region has 13 residues. V was shortened by 3 bases and J by 5 bases, with 10 bases between the two germline ends. The germline CDR1 and CDR2 sequences are KGHSH and LQKENI. This CDR3 is CASSPGQGTEAFF. The CDR3 coding sequence is TGTGCCAGCTCACCGGGTCAGGGGACTGAAGCTTTCTTT.

This sequence joins TRBV19 and TRBJ2-7, with TRBD2 identical over 11 bases. Germline lookup yields CDR1 LNHDA and CDR2 SQIVND (reference sequence). The length of the CDR3 is 12 residues. The DNA of the CDR3 is TGTGCTTCGTCTAGCGGGGGGTACGAGCAGTACTTC. This codes for CASSSGGYEQYF.

The genes are TRBV5-1 and TRBJ2-1; 8 nucleotides line up with TRBD2. V trimming: 0 bases; J trimming: 2 bases; junction bases outside the gene matches: 4. The V gene's germline CDR1 is SGHRS and CDR2 YFSETQ. The CDR3 covers 16 residues. This chain's CDR3 is CASSLEKRGPYNEQFF. The CDR3 DNA is TGCGCCAGCAGCTTGGAGAAGCGGGGGCCCTACAATGAGCAGTTCTTC.

A note on this clone: Additional DNA sequences in this sample encode the identical CDR3. The chain uses TRBV3-1 (or the pseudogene TRBV3-2) and TRBJ1-1, with D unclear. This CDR3 comprises 14 residues. CDR1 LGHDT and CDR2 YNNKEL come from the germline V gene (reference sequence). Deletions cut 0 bases from V and 2 bases from J, with 7 bases between. CDR3 sequence reads: CASSQDPGNTEAFF. CDR3 DNA sequence: TGTGCCAGCAGCCAAGACCCGGGAAACACTGAAGCTTTCTTT.

This chain links TRBV24-1 with TRBJ2-1; TRBD1 matches at 10 bases. The germline gives CDR1 KGHDR, CDR2 SFDVKD. V shed 6 bases and J 9 bases; nucleotides not matched to a gene: 4. The CDR3 length is 13 residues. The CDR3 DNA reads TGTGCCACCAGTAGGACAGGGGGGAGTGAGCAGTTCTTC. Translation: CATSRTGGSEQFF.

This chain uses TRBV6-5 with TRBJ1-2; 8 positions agree with TRBD1. Germline lookup yields CDR1 MNHEY and CDR2 SVGAGI. V lost 4 bases to trimming and J lost 7 bases; unmatched junction nucleotides: 11. This CDR3 comprises 15 residues. The CDR3, as DNA: TGTGCCAGCAGTTGGACAGGGCTGGGAGGTTCTGGCTACACCTTC. It codes for CASSWTGLGGSGYTF.

The chain recombines TRBV27 with TRBJ1-2; no clear D gene. Trimming stripped 4 bases from V and 1 base from J, with 13 bases between. The germline gives CDR1 MNHEY, CDR2 SMNVEV (reference sequence). The CDR3 has 15 residues. The CDR3 bases are TGTGCCAGCAGTTGGGGTGGAGACCTTAACTATGGCTACACCTTC. This sequence encodes CASSWGGDLNYGYTF.

J is TRBJ1-3 and V is TRBV10-3; D not resolved. The CDR3 contains 13 residues. Germline CDR1 reads ENHRY; CDR2 reads SYGVKD. V lost 6 bases to trimming and J lost 0 bases, with 6 bases between them. Written as DNA, the CDR3 is TGTGCCATCAGGGTAACCTCTGGAAACACCATATATTTT. Its translation is CAIRVTSGNTIYF.